The 19 T cell receptor beta chains below all came from one sample that was sequenced in a study of T cells after posttransplantation cyclophosphamide. The repertoire was sequenced with immunoSEQ multiplex PCR; TCRdb's copy has only in-frame clones and lacks some. This table has some 22,000 clones, about 82% appearing once. Sequencing input: PBMCs. The source is a woman aged 55-70 years with a blood cancer, CMV-positive, and with a related stem cell donor.

The rearrangement uses TRBV9 and TRBJ2-1, with 11 nucleotides matching TRBD2. This CDR3 contains 16 residues. The germline V gene encodes CDR1 SGDLS and CDR2 YYNGEE. The V segment lost 0 bases and the J segment 6 bases; nucleotides outside the gene matches: 5. The CDR3 here is CASSVGHSGRGNEQFF. The DNA for the CDR3 is TGTGCCAGCAGCGTAGGGCATAGCGGGAGGGGCAATGAGCAGTTCTTC.

The chain links TRBV5-1 to TRBJ2-1; 7 nucleotides agree with TRBD1. Germline CDR1 and CDR2: SGHRS and YFSETQ. Losses at the gene ends were 0 bases for V and 2 bases for J; bases not matched to a gene: 2. This CDR3 is built from 15 residues. CDR3 amino acids: CASSLAQGAYNEQFF. The CDR3 nucleotides are TGCGCCAGCAGCTTGGCTCAGGGGGCCTACAATGAGCAGTTCTTC.

The chain has TRBV7-2 and TRBJ1-2; D gene ambiguous. The CDR3 totals 15 residues. V gave up 2 bases and J gave up 0 bases, with 10 bases separating them. Germline loops: CDR1 SGHTA, CDR2 FQGNSA. CDR3 in amino acids: CASSLNSQANYGYTF. The CDR3 nucleotides are TGTGCCAGCAGCTTAAATTCCCAGGCTAACTATGGCTACACCTTC.

The chain combines TRBV9 with TRBJ1-1; maybe TRBD1 (6 bases). The CDR3 spans 13 residues. Germline-derived CDR1 and CDR2 are SGDLS and YYNGEE. Between the trimmed V and J ends, which lost 4 bases and 1 base, there was a span of 8 bases. CDR3 sequence reads: CASSPGQNTEAFF. The CDR3 nucleotides are TGTGCCAGCAGCCCGGGACAGAACACTGAAGCTTTCTTT.

Only one count was recorded for this clone. V gene TRBV9 combines with J gene TRBJ2-1, with 8 bases that match TRBD2. The V and J ends lost 2 bases and 7 bases, in that order; junction bases with no gene match: 8. CDR1 is SGDLS and CDR2 is YYNGEE in the germline V gene. This CDR3 has 15 residues. CDR3 region: CASSVPGLGGNEQFF. The DNA for the CDR3 is TGTGCCAGCAGCGTCCCGGGACTAGGAGGGAATGAGCAGTTCTTC.

The chain recombines TRBV6-1 with TRBJ1-2; 7 nucleotides agree with TRBD1. The CDR3 has 12 residues. V trimming: 7 bases; J trimming: 4 bases; junction bases outside the gene matches: 3. Germline V gene lookup returns CDR1 MNHNS and CDR2 SASEGT. Here the CDR3 DNA reads TGTGCCAGCAAGACAGGGACCTATGGCTACACCTTC. Translated: CASKTGTYGYTF.

The J gene is TRBJ2-7, the V gene TRBV19; weak D call: TRBD1 (6 bases). V was cut by 6 bases and J by 2 bases, with 14 bases left in between. CDR3 length: 14 amino acids. CDR1 and CDR2 (germline): LNHDA, SQIVND (reference sequence). The CDR3 is CASRETGPTYEQYF. CDR3 in DNA: TGTGCCAGTAGGGAGACAGGTCCTACCTACGAGCAGTACTTC.

V is TRBV10-3 and J is TRBJ2-7; 9 bases map to TRBD1. Germline V gene lookup returns CDR1 ENHRY and CDR2 SYGVKD. The CDR3 loop spans 12 amino acids. Trimming removed 6 bases from V and 6 bases from J; junction bases left unmatched: 3. CDR3 residues: CAIRGTGTEQYF. DNA for the CDR3: TGTGCCATCAGGGGGACAGGGACCGAGCAGTACTTC.

This clone was counted a few times. This chain joins TRBV6-5 and TRBJ1-1; no clear D gene. The CDR3 spans 13 residues. V gave up 8 bases and J gave up 0 bases, with 10 bases separating them. The germline V gene has CDR1 MNHEY and CDR2 SVGAGI. The CDR3 DNA reads TGTGCCAGCGGAGACCTCATGAACACTGAAGCTTTCTTT. Its protein product is CASGDLMNTEAFF.

There are a few counts of this clone. The chain is built from TRBV5-6 and TRBJ1-2, with a possible D match to TRBD1 (5 bases). Per germline, CDR1 SGHDT and CDR2 YYEEEE. V was clipped by 5 bases and J by 7 bases, with 6 bases between them. This CDR3 comprises 10 residues. This CDR3 is CASRGGGYTF. Here the CDR3 DNA reads TGTGCCAGCAGGGGGGGTGGCTACACCTTC.

The rearrangement links TRBV28 to TRBJ2-5; 11 bases agree with TRBD1. Germline CDR1 MDHEN, CDR2 SYDVKM. CDR3 length equals 14 residues. V was pared by 8 bases and J by 9 bases, with 11 bases of the junction left unmatched. DNA for the CDR3: TGTGCCAGCCATCAGCCGGGACAGGGGGAGGCCCAGTACTTC. Protein product: CASHQPGQGEAQYF. The entire variable domain, with the rest obtained from reference TRBV28 and TRBJ2-5, is as follows: DVKVTQSSRYLVKRTGEKVFLECVQDMDHENMFWYRQDPGLGLRLIYFSYDVKMKEKGDIPEGYSVSREKKERFSLILESASTNQTSMYLCASHQPGQGEAQYFGPGTRLLVL.

The genes are TRBV5-1 and TRBJ2-3; a weak D match, TRBD2 (5 bases). Trimming stripped 4 bases from V and 0 bases from J, with 15 bases between. There are 16 residues in the CDR3. Germline V gene sequence: CDR1 SGHRS, CDR2 YFSETQ. CDR3 in DNA: TGCGCCAGCAGCCTTCCGAGGGAGACTAGCACAGATACGCAGTATTTT. Amino acid sequence: CASSLPRETSTDTQYF.

The DNA of the CDR3 is TGTGCCAGCAGCTCCAGGACAGGGGTAGAGTATGGCTACACCTTC. Amino acids: CASSSRTGVEYGYTF. The chain uses TRBV5-6 and TRBJ1-2, with 9 positions matching TRBD1. Germline assignment: CDR1 SGHDT and CDR2 YYEEEE. The CDR3 contains 15 residues. The ends lost 3 bases at V and 5 bases at J; junction bases unmatched: 8.

The count of this clone is one. The V and J genes are TRBV2 and TRBJ2-1; 11 bases are shared with TRBD2. Germline CDR1 is SNHLY and CDR2 is FYNNEI. The junction had 7 bases not matched to a gene; V was cut back by 4 bases and J by 8 bases. This CDR3 contains 15 residues. The CDR3 coding sequence is TGTGCCAGCAGTGCTAGCGGGAGGTCTATGGATGAGCAGTTCTTC. This encodes CASSASGRSMDEQFF.

V usage is TRBV15 and J usage is TRBJ1-3, with D possibly being TRBD1 (5 bases). Germline-derived CDR1 and CDR2 are LNHNV and YYDKDF (reference sequence). This CDR3 contains 16 residues. V was clipped by 0 bases and J by 0 bases, with 9 bases between them. The CDR3, as DNA: TGTGCCACCAGCAGAGATCCGGGGGTCTCTGGAAACACCATATATTTT. Translated: CATSRDPGVSGNTIYF. Based on the CDR3 plus reference TRBV15 and TRBJ1-3, the full variable domain is DAMVIQNPRYQVTQFGKPVTLSCSQTLNHNVMYWYQQKSSQAPKLLFHYYDKDFNNEADTPDNFQSRRPNTSFCFLDIRSPGLGDTAMYLCATSRDPGVSGNTIYFGEGSWLTVV.

This chain joins TRBV28 and TRBJ2-3, with 10 bases lining up with TRBD2. There are 14 residues in the CDR3. Losses at the gene ends were 5 bases for V and 6 bases for J; bases not matched to a gene: 5. Germline CDR1 MDHEN, CDR2 SYDVKM. The CDR3 nucleotides read TGTGCCAGCAGTAGCCCGGGACTAGCGGATACGCAGTATTTT. Its protein is CASSSPGLADTQYF. The whole variable domain, remainder taken from reference TRBV28 and TRBJ2-3, is DVKVTQSSRYLVKRTGEKVFLECVQDMDHENMFWYRQDPGLGLRLIYFSYDVKMKEKGDIPEGYSVSREKKERFSLILESASTNQTSMYLCASSSPGLADTQYFGPGTRLTVL.

The chain has TRBV15 and TRBJ2-7; 8 bases fit TRBD2. CDR1 and CDR2 (germline): LNHNV, YYDKDF (reference sequence). Trimming at V came to 5 bases and at J to 5 bases, leaving 8 bases not matched to a gene. The CDR3 spans 14 residues. Here the CDR3 reads CATSPRAGVHEQYF. CDR3 DNA sequence: TGTGCCACCAGCCCACGAGCGGGGGTCCACGAGCAGTACTTC.

The chain joins TRBV2 to TRBJ1-1, with D unclear. There are 13 residues in the CDR3. Germline V gene sequence: CDR1 SNHLY, CDR2 FYNNEI. The ends were cut back, 7 bases at V and 3 bases at J, with 12 bases in the middle. The CDR3 here is CASTVAGYTEAFF. The CDR3 DNA follows: TGTGCCAGCACCGTGGCGGGGTACACTGAAGCTTTCTTT.

The V call is TRBV5-6, the J call TRBJ1-2, with 7 bases fitting TRBD1. J was trimmed by 2 bases and V by 1 base; bases with no gene match: 5. In germline, CDR1 is SGHDT, CDR2 YYEEEE. The CDR3 runs to 15 residues. CDR3 bases: TGTGCCAGCAGCTTGTTTCAGGGGGTAAACTATGGCTACACCTTC. Its translation is CASSLFQGVNYGYTF.